A single sample is the source of the 11 T cell receptor beta chains below, sequenced in a study of response to subunit inactivated influenza vaccine. TCRdb redid the calling of the RT-PCR reads with MiXCR, one entry per CDR3 protein. The sample carries some 520,000 distinct CDR3 sequences, 16% recorded once. The sample was CD4+ T cells sorted from PBMCs, taken approximately 25 months after vaccination. These receptors came from a man between 50 and 75 years old who received an inactivated influenza vaccine.

This clonotype was recorded at least ten times. The chain couples TRBV7-2 to TRBJ1-2; D is ambiguous. CDR3 length: 13 residues. Trimming shortened V by 0 bases and J by 7 bases, and 9 bases separated the two germline ends. Germline V gives CDR1 SGHTA, CDR2 FQGNSA. Here the CDR3 reads CASSLAIRGGYTF. The CDR3 DNA sequence: TGTGCCAGCAGCTTAGCGATTCGGGGTGGCTACACCTTC.

This clonotype was seen ten or more times. The V and J genes are TRBV10-3 and TRBJ2-2; no firm D call. Deletions cut 0 bases from V and 5 bases from J, with 7 bases between. The germline gives CDR1 ENHRY, CDR2 SYGVKD. CDR3 size: 14 residues. The DNA of the CDR3 is TGTGCCATCAGTGAGTCGTTGGGGACCGGGGAGCTGTTTTTT. Its translation is CAISESLGTGELFF.

This chain uses TRBV7-8 with TRBJ1-1, with D possibly being TRBD1 (5 bases). The CDR3 sequence is 14 residues long. From germline, CDR1 is SGHVS and CDR2 FQNEAQ. Trimming took off 5 bases at V and 4 bases at J, with 14 bases between the two ends. CDR3 nucleotide sequence: TGTGCCAGCAGCACCTGGGACCGGGGCACTGAAGCTTTCTTT. This sequence encodes CASSTWDRGTEAFF.

This clonotype was seen a handful of times. This sequence joins TRBV11-2 and TRBJ2-3; D is uncertain. Germline CDR1 is SGHAT and CDR2 is FQNNGV. The germline V and J ends were trimmed by 6 bases and 2 bases, with 6 bases remaining between them. There are 12 residues in the CDR3. The CDR3 DNA follows: TGTGCCAGCAGACGCATCACAGATACGCAGTATTTT. It specifies CASRRITDTQYF.

This rearrangement joins TRBV28 to TRBJ2-5; D may be TRBD1 (6 bases). The CDR3 runs to 12 residues. V was clipped by 6 bases and J by 7 bases, with 12 bases between them. From germline, CDR1 is MDHEN and CDR2 SYDVKM. The CDR3 nucleotides are TGTGCCAGCAGCTGGGGGCAGGGGACCCAGTACTTC. Translated: CASSWGQGTQYF.

The chain carries TRBV4-3 and TRBJ2-7; TRBD1 aligns across 8 bases. The length of the CDR3 is 15 residues. Germline values: CDR1 LGHNA, CDR2 YSLEER. Trimming at V came to 0 bases and at J to 4 bases, leaving 5 bases not matched to a gene. The CDR3 DNA reads TGCGCCAGCAGCCAAGACGGGCAGGGGGCATACGAGCAGTACTTC. It codes for CASSQDGQGAYEQYF.

This clonotype was detected only once. The gene calls are TRBV6-1 and TRBJ2-1; D not certain. This CDR3 has 18 amino acids. The V and J ends lost 6 bases and 1 base respectively, with 22 bases between them. CDR1 MNHNS and CDR2 SASEGT come from the germline V gene. The CDR3 region has the DNA TGTGCCAGCAGCTCCGGAAGGGCGTCTCGCACTTCCTACAATGAGCAGTTCTTC. Translating gives CASSSGRASRTSYNEQFF.

This clonotype was counted at least ten times. The chain uses TRBV10-3 and TRBJ1-1; 8 bases agree with TRBD1. V shed 4 bases, J shed 4 bases, and the junction held 8 bases outside the gene matches. The CDR3 runs 15 residues. Germline CDR1 ENHRY, CDR2 SYGVKD. The CDR3 spells CAISGTTGGGTEAFF. In nucleotides, the CDR3 is TGTGCCATCAGTGGGACAACAGGGGGAGGCACTGAAGCTTTCTTT.

The chain combines TRBV9 with TRBJ2-2, with 11 positions matching TRBD2. The germline gives CDR1 SGDLS, CDR2 YYNGEE. Trimming removed 2 bases from V and 7 bases from J; junction bases left unmatched: 4. The CDR3 is 15 residues long. This CDR3 reads CASSVLAGGIGELFF. The CDR3, as DNA: TGTGCCAGCAGCGTTCTAGCGGGGGGCATCGGGGAGCTGTTTTTT.

The chain uses TRBV5-5 and TRBJ2-2; 7 nucleotides line up with TRBD1. Trimming took 0 bases from V and 3 from J; bases not matched to a gene: 8. The germline V gene has CDR1 SGHKS and CDR2 YYEKEE (reference sequence). The CDR3 has 17 amino acids. The CDR3 DNA follows: TGTGCCAGCAGCTTGGCACCAGACAGGGTCGACACCGGGGAGCTGTTTTTT. Translation: CASSLAPDRVDTGELFF. The full variable domain, in which reference TRBV5-5 and TRBJ2-2 provide the parts outside the CDR3, is DAGVTQSPTHLIKTRGQQVTLRCSPISGHKSVSWYQQVLGQGPQFIFQYYEKEERGRGNFPDRFSARQFPNYSSELNVNALLLGDSALYLCASSLAPDRVDTGELFFGEGSRLTVL.

This clonotype occurred many times. This sequence joins TRBV11-2 and TRBJ2-6; 7 bases match TRBD1. CDR1 is SGHAT and CDR2 is FQNNGV in the germline V gene. V was clipped by 4 bases and J by 0 bases; unmatched bases: 9. This CDR3 has 18 residues. The CDR3 sequence is CASSSTLGQSSGANVLTF. The CDR3 DNA follows: TGTGCCAGCAGCTCTACGTTGGGACAGAGCTCTGGGGCCAACGTCCTGACTTTC.